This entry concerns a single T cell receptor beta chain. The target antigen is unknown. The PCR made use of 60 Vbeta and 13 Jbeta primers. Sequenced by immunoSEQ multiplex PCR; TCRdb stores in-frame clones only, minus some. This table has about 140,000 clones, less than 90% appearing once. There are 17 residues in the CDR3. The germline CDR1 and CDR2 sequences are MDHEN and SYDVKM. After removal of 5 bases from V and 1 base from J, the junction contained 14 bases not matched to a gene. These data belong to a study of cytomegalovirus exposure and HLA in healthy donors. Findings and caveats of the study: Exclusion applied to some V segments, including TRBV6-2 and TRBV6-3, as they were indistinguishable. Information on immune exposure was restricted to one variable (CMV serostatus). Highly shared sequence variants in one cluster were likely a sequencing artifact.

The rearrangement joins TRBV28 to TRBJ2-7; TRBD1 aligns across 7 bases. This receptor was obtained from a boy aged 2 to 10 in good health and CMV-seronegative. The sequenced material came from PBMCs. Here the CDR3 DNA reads TGTGCCAGCAGTCACACCCGACAGGGTATGAAGTCCTACGAGCAGTACTTC. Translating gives CASSHTRQGMKSYEQYF.